The 28 T cell receptor beta chains below all came from one sample that was sequenced in a study of blood T cells in healthy people across ages (dated by TCRdb to the mid-2010s). The library was obtained by 5' RACE. TCRdb lists the instrument as Illumina HiSeq 2500. The second PCR ran for about 7 to 11 cycles and used a J-beta primer mix along with a sample-barcoded 5' primer. TCRdb redid the processing of the public reads, applying fastp at Q25 and MiXCR, and retained in-frame beta chains. Records with the same CDR3 protein are collapsed into one entry carrying the most frequent genes and DNA. This sample holds around 1,100,000 distinct CDR3 sequences; 35% to 40% were observed only once. Around 14% of the sample is in the top ten clones. What was sequenced was blood. Receptors originate from a man between 18 and 35 years old in good health.

V usage is TRBV7-9 and J usage is TRBJ2-3, with 8 bases matching TRBD1. The V gene's germline CDR1 is SEHNR and CDR2 FQNEAQ (reference sequence). This CDR3 contains 13 residues. Trimming took 3 bases from V and 9 from J; bases not matched to a gene: 5. The CDR3: CASSLSGQGTQYF. The CDR3 DNA follows: TGTGCCAGCAGCTTGTCCGGACAGGGAACGCAGTATTTT. The full variable domain, in which reference TRBV7-9 and TRBJ2-3 provide the parts outside the CDR3, is DTGVSQNPRHKITKRGQNVTFRCDPISEHNRLYWYRQTLGQGPEFLTYFQNEAQLEKSRLLSDRFSAERPKGSFSTLEIQRTEQGDSAMYLCASSLSGQGTQYFGPGTRLTVL.

Comment on this clonotype: The junction shows a germline mismatch at one end, possibly a read error. The chain has TRBV7-9 and TRBJ1-1; D remains ambiguous. The CDR3 totals 12 residues. Germline CDR1 and CDR2: SEHNR and FQNEAQ (reference sequence). The CDR3 loop reads CSSSRTSTEAFF. For the CDR3, the DNA is TGTTCCAGCAGCCGAACGAGCACTGAAGCTTTCTTT.

The V gene is TRBV6-1, the J gene TRBJ1-5; tentatively, D is TRBD1 (5 bases). Germline V CDR1 and CDR2: MNHNS, SASEGT. The V end lost 2 bases, the J end lost 0 bases, and 17 bases lay between the germline ends. The CDR3 totals 18 residues. The CDR3 sequence: CASSENFRERLSNQPQHF. The CDR3 bases are TGTGCCAGCAGTGAAAATTTCAGGGAGAGACTTAGCAATCAGCCCCAGCATTTT.

V is TRBV2 and J is TRBJ2-1, with D perhaps TRBD1 (5 bases). This CDR3 comprises 15 residues. CDR1 and CDR2 (germline): SNHLY, FYNNEI. The V gene lost 7 bases and the J gene lost 1 base, with 14 bases spanning the gap. As DNA, the CDR3 is TGTGCCAGCAAAGACAGTTCTGGGTCCTACAATGAGCAGTTCTTC. Residues: CASKDSSGSYNEQFF.

The J gene is TRBJ2-1, the V gene TRBV6-1, with D uncertain. The CDR3 is made up of 16 amino acids. Trimming left V 5 bases short and J 10 bases short, with 24 bases between. The germline V gene has CDR1 MNHNS and CDR2 SASEGT. This chain's CDR3 is CASSNPLGRMGYEQFF. In DNA form, the CDR3 reads TGTGCCAGCAGTAACCCGTTGGGCAGGATGGGCTACGAGCAGTTCTTC.

This clonotype was seen a few times. CDR3 DNA sequence: TGCGCCAGCAGCTTCGCCCGACAGGGTTTGAGTGAAAAACTGTTTTTT. It codes for CASSFARQGLSEKLFF. The chain couples TRBV5-1 to TRBJ1-4; 7 positions agree with TRBD1. Trimming cost V 2 bases and J 7 bases; bases outside gene matches: 11. Per germline, CDR1 SGHRS and CDR2 YFSETQ. This CDR3 has 16 amino acids.

The chain carries TRBV20-1 and TRBJ2-1; no clear D. The CDR3 is 15 residues long. Trimming pared 1 base from V and 0 bases from J, leaving 10 bases between. From germline, CDR1 is DFQATT and CDR2 SNEGSKA (reference sequence). CDR3 sequence: CSARGFTSSYNEQFF. CDR3 in DNA: TGCAGTGCTAGAGGGTTTACCAGCTCCTACAATGAGCAGTTCTTC.

This chain links TRBV12-5 with TRBJ2-1, with D maybe TRBD1 (6 bases). This CDR3 has 16 residues. The ends were cut back, 3 bases at V and 7 bases at J, with 19 bases in the middle. Germline V CDR1 and CDR2: LGHNT, FRNRAP. CDR3 amino acids: CASGLGGQRFRNEQFF. The CDR3 DNA is TGTGCTAGTGGTTTAGGGGGACAACGTTTTAGGAATGAGCAGTTCTTC.

This clonotype was detected only once. A read error is possible here, since a much larger clone lies one base away. The V and J genes are TRBV6-6 and TRBJ2-7; TRBD2 might be the D (7 bases). The J call may be mistaken, given a closer DNA end match to TRBJ2-5. Per the germline V gene, CDR1 is MNHNY and CDR2 is SVGAGI (reference sequence). The CDR3 runs to 13 residues. CDR3 region: CASSDGGPETQYF. In DNA, the CDR3 is TGTGCCAGCAGTGACGGGGGGCCGGAGACCCAGTACTTC.

J is TRBJ2-3 and V is TRBV20-1; the D is unclear. This CDR3 is built from 13 residues. Trimming pared 3 bases from V and 3 bases from J, leaving 10 bases between. Germline values: CDR1 DFQATT, CDR2 SNEGSKA (reference sequence). The CDR3 protein is CSASSTMTDTQYF. CDR3 sequence (DNA): TGCAGTGCTAGTAGCACAATGACAGATACGCAGTATTTT.

This clonotype was counted a few times. V usage is TRBV20-1 and J usage is TRBJ2-1; TRBD2 matches at 9 bases. The CDR3 length is 17 residues. Germline values: CDR1 DFQATT, CDR2 SNEGSKA (reference sequence). Trimming at V came to 0 bases and at J to 7 bases, leaving 13 bases not matched to a gene. The CDR3: CSARDLFGGGAENEQFF. CDR3 bases: TGCAGTGCTAGAGATCTCTTCGGCGGGGGGGCTGAGAATGAGCAGTTCTTC.

The gene calls are TRBV27 and TRBJ1-2; D gene ambiguous. CDR3 length: 13 amino acids. Per the germline V gene, CDR1 is MNHEY and CDR2 is SMNVEV (reference sequence). Trimming cost V 6 bases and J 4 bases, with 12 bases left between them. The CDR3 spells CASRNPASYGYTF. The CDR3 nucleotides read TGTGCCAGCAGGAACCCCGCGAGCTATGGCTACACCTTC.

This chain uses TRBV6-1 with TRBJ2-2; 10 positions match TRBD1. Trimming took 6 bases from V and 7 from J; bases not matched to a gene: 5. This CDR3 has 14 residues. Germline CDR1 is MNHNS and CDR2 is SASEGT. The CDR3: CASSQGQGYGELFF. The CDR3 DNA is TGTGCCAGCAGCCAGGGACAGGGGTACGGGGAGCTGTTTTTT.

CDR3 bases: TGTGCCAGCAGCTTAGTGACAGCCACAGATACGCAGTATTTT. Translation gives CASSLVTATDTQYF. The chain couples TRBV7-2 to TRBJ2-3; possible D gene TRBD1, 5 bases. Germline values: CDR1 SGHTA, CDR2 FQGNSA. V lost 1 base and J lost 2, with 7 bases in between. This CDR3 region has 14 residues. Together with reference TRBV7-2 and TRBJ2-3, the CDR3 gives the full variable domain: GAGVSQSPSNKVTEKGKDVELRCDPISGHTALYWYRQSLGQGLEFLIYFQGNSAPDKSGLPSDRFSAERTGGSVSTLTIQRTQQEDSAVYLCASSLVTATDTQYFGPGTRLTVL.

The chain recombines TRBV20-1 with TRBJ1-2, with 7 nucleotides matching TRBD1. V trimming: 1 base; J trimming: 7 bases; junction bases outside the gene matches: 15. This CDR3 contains 16 residues. Germline values: CDR1 DFQATT, CDR2 SNEGSKA (reference sequence). The CDR3 here is CSARGRGEGARFGYTF. The CDR3 nucleotides are TGCAGTGCTAGAGGTCGAGGGGAGGGGGCCAGGTTTGGCTACACCTTC.

V usage is TRBV18 and J usage is TRBJ1-1, with D possibly being TRBD1 (5 bases). Germline-derived CDR1 and CDR2 are KGHSH and LQKENI. CDR3 length: 14 amino acids. V lost 3 bases, J lost 7 bases, and 15 bases lay in between. CDR3 DNA sequence: TGTGCCAGCTCACCTGAGACAGCCCTAAATGAAGCTTTCTTT. Its translation: CASSPETALNEAFF.

This chain links TRBV5-1 with TRBJ1-2, with 7 bases fitting TRBD1. After removal of 3 bases from V and 0 bases from J, the junction contained 5 bases not matched to a gene. CDR3 size: 15 residues. CDR1 is SGHRS and CDR2 is YFSETQ in the germline V gene. CDR3 region: CASSYEQGPNYGYTF. The CDR3 coding sequence is TGCGCCAGCAGCTACGAACAGGGGCCTAACTATGGCTACACCTTC.

The V and J genes are TRBV12-3 or TRBV12-4 and TRBJ2-2, with TRBD1 matching over 7 bases. This CDR3 is built from 15 residues. V shed 4 bases and J 5 bases; nucleotides not matched to a gene: 7. In DNA, the CDR3 is TGTGCCAGCAGTTCGACAGGGTTTAGGACCGGGGAGCTGTTTTTT. Translating gives CASSSTGFRTGELFF.

Comments on this clonotype: Just one base apart from a much larger clone, this may be a read error. The gene calls are TRBV29-1 and TRBJ1-2; D is perhaps TRBD1 (5 bases). Germline-derived CDR1 and CDR2 are SQVTM and ANQGSEA. The CDR3 contains 11 residues. The CDR3 coding sequence is TGCATCGCGGGACGGGGGAATGGCTACACCTTC. Its protein is CIAGRGNGYTF.

V usage is TRBV2 and J usage is TRBJ2-3; D tentatively fits TRBD1 or TRBD2 (6 bases each). The CDR3 has 15 residues. V was pared by 8 bases and J by 2 bases, with 17 bases between. Looked up from germline, CDR1 is SNHLY and CDR2 is FYNNEI. The CDR3 protein is CASRMGGVITDTQYF. In DNA, the CDR3 is TGTGCCAGCCGAATGGGGGGCGTTATCACAGATACGCAGTATTTT. The whole variable domain, remainder taken from reference TRBV2 and TRBJ2-3, is EPEVTQTPSHQVTQMGQEVILRCVPISNHLYFYWYRQILGQKVEFLVSFYNNEISEKSEIFDDQFSVERPDGSNFTLKIRSTKLEDSAMYFCASRMGGVITDTQYFGPGTRLTVL.

This clonotype was counted between two and nine times. The chain links TRBV25-1 to TRBJ1-2; D call uncertain. The CDR3 totals 11 residues. Germline V gene lookup returns CDR1 MGHDK and CDR2 SYGVNS. Deletions cut 3 bases from V and 7 bases from J, with 6 bases between. CDR3 bases: TGTGCCAGCAGTGATGAGGCTGGCTACACCTTC. Its translation: CASSDEAGYTF.

In this sample, this clonotype turned up a few times. The chain recombines TRBV7-2 with TRBJ1-4; D gene unclear. The CDR3 is 14 amino acids. Germline lookup yields CDR1 SGHTA and CDR2 FQGNSA. Trimming stripped 1 base from V and 8 bases from J, with 11 bases between. CDR3 region: CASSLDVVGEKLFF. The CDR3 region has the DNA TGTGCCAGCAGCTTAGACGTGGTGGGGGAAAAACTGTTTTTT.

This clonotype was picked up a small number of times. The J gene is TRBJ1-5, the V gene TRBV27; possibly TRBD1 for D (5 bases). V lost 2 bases and J 0 bases, leaving 14 bases between the germline ends. The CDR3 is 17 residues long. CDR1 MNHEY and CDR2 SMNVEV come from the germline V gene (reference sequence). The CDR3 sequence is CASSLRPARGSNQPQHF. The CDR3 DNA sequence: TGTGCCAGCAGTTTAAGACCCGCGAGGGGTAGCAATCAGCCCCAGCATTTT.

This chain uses TRBV6-2 or TRBV6-3 with TRBJ2-1; a weak D match, TRBD1 (5 bases). The J call could be wrong; TRBJ2-7 is a better fit for the DNA end. Germline lookup yields CDR1 MNHEY and CDR2 SVGEGT. The CDR3 extends over 12 amino acids. The CDR3 protein is CASARDYNEQYF. The DNA of the CDR3 is TGTGCCAGCGCCAGGGATTACAATGAGCAGTACTTC.

This sequence joins TRBV4-2 and TRBJ2-3; weak D call: TRBD2 (6 bases). Germline V gives CDR1 LGHNA, CDR2 YNFKEQ. The CDR3 runs 16 residues. V gave up 1 base and J gave up 6 bases, with 17 bases separating them. CDR3 nucleotide sequence: TGTGCCAGCAGCCAAGGCCTTCGGAGGGTATTTGATACGCAGTATTTT. Its protein product is CASSQGLRRVFDTQYF.

This clonotype was recorded a few times. The chain has TRBV20-1 and TRBJ2-3; D ambiguous. The germline CDR1 and CDR2 sequences are DFQATT and SNEGSKA (reference sequence). The CDR3 sequence is 13 residues long. V gave up 5 bases and J gave up 5 bases, with 14 bases separating them. The CDR3 here is CSALYGPLDTQYF. The CDR3 DNA reads TGCAGTGCTTTGTATGGGCCTCTAGATACGCAGTATTTT.

V gene TRBV9 combines with J gene TRBJ2-5; D is perhaps TRBD2 (7 bases). Germline loops: CDR1 SGDLS, CDR2 YYNGEE. The CDR3 runs 14 residues. Trimming took off 0 bases at V and 8 bases at J, with 14 bases between the two ends. CDR3 bases: TGTGCCAGCAGCGTAGTGGCGGGGGCCAGAACCCAGTACTTC. Protein sequence: CASSVVAGARTQYF.

This chain connects TRBV11-2 to TRBJ2-7; maybe TRBD1 (5 bases). The CDR3 consists of 15 residues. CDR1 is SGHAT, CDR2 FQNNGV, per germline. Trimming shortened V by 2 bases and J by 3 bases, and 14 bases separated the two germline ends. The CDR3 coding sequence is TGTGCCAGCAGCTTACTGGACATGTGGGACTACGAGCAGTACTTC. Translation: CASSLLDMWDYEQYF.